This entry concerns a single TCR beta chain. The data were obtained in a study of human T cells and chemical hapten exposure. TCRdb passed the RACE reads through MiXCR, listing each CDR3 protein once. Of roughly 200,000 distinct CDR3 sequences listed, approximately 20% were seen once; the top ten hold under 8.5%. J lost 3 bases, V lost 3 bases, and 4 bases had no gene match. CDR1 is SNHLY and CDR2 is FYNNEI in the germline V gene. The CDR3 extends over 14 amino acids. Described time point: patch test 1, 2 weeks after DPC sensitization. Treatment described: therapeutic diphenylcyclopropenone sensitization with weekly scalp DPC.

Sequenced here: whole blood, sampled in connection with sensitization to the hapten diphenylcyclopropenone (DPC). This rearrangement joins TRBV2 to TRBJ1-1; 7 bases are a match to TRBD1. The sequence was obtained from a woman between 45 and 65 years old with alopecia areata. Some clones in this sample may be carry-over from other donors' samples. This CDR3 is CASSEEGAYTEAFF. Written as DNA, the CDR3 is TGTGCCAGCAGTGAGGAGGGGGCCTACACTGAAGCTTTCTTT.